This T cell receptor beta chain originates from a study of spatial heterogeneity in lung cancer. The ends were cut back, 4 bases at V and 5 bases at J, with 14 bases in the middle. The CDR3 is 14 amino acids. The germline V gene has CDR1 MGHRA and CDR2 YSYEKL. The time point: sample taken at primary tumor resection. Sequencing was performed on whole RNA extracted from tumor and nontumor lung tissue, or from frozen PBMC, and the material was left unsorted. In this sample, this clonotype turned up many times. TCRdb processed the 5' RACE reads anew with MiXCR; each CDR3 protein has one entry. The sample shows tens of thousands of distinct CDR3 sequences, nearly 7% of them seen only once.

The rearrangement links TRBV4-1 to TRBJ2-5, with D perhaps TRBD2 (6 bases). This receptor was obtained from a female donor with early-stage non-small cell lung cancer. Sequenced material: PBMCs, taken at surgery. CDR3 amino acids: CASSLGGVSETQYF. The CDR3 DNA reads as TGCGCCAGCAGCCTGGGCGGGGTTTCGGAGACCCAGTACTTC.